This TCR beta chain derives from a study of blood T cells in healthy people across ages. A second PCR, run for about 7 to 11 cycles, used a sample-barcoded 5' primer plus a J-beta primer mix. Each CDR3 protein is one row after TCRdb ran MiXCR on the 5' RACE reads. The table lists 1,500,000 or so distinct CDR3 sequences, roughly 59% of them singletons. Extracted total RNA amounted to at least 5 micrograms for each sample. The study, taken as a whole, reports: Naive CD4+ cell counts and diversity both ran higher in long-lived than in aged donors.

As regards this clonotype: As yet, its antigen is unknown.

CDR3 size: 13 residues. The ends were cut back, 8 bases at V and 6 bases at J, with 15 bases in the middle. Germline V gene sequence: CDR1 MDHEN, CDR2 SYDVKM. Sequencing used blood. V and J are TRBV28 and TRBJ2-3; D is unresolved. This TCR was recovered from a man aged 18 to 30 in good health. Here the CDR3 DNA reads TGTGCCAGCCGGCTCGAGGTCACCGATACGCAGTATTTT. Translation: CASRLEVTDTQYF.